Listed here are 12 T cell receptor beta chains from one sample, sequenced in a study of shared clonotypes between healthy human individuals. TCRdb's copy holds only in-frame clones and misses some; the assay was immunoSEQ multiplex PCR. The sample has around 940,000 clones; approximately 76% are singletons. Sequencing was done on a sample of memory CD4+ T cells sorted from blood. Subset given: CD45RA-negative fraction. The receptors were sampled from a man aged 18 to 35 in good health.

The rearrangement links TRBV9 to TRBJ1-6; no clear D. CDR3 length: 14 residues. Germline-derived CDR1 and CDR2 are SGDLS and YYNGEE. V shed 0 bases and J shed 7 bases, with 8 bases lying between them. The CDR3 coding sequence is TGTGCCAGCAGCGTAGATTACCTCAATTCACCCCTCCACTTT. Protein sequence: CASSVDYLNSPLHF.

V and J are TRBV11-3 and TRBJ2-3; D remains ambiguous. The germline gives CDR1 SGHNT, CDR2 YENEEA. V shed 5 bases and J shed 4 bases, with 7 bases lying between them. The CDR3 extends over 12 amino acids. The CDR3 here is CASSPGADTQYF. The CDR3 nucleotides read TGTGCCAGCAGCCCCGGAGCAGATACGCAGTATTTT.

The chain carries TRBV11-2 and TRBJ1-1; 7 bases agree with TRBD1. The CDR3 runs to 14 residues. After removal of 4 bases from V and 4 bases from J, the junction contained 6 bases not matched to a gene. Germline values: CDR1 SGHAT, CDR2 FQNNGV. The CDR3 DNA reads TGTGCCAGCAGCTCGGACAGGTATGGCACTGAAGCTTTCTTT. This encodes CASSSDRYGTEAFF.

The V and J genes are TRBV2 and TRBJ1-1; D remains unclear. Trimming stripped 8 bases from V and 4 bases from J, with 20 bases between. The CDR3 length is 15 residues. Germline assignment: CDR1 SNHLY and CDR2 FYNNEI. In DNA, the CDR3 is TGTGCCAGCGCCGGCGTAGGGAATATAGGCACTGAAGCTTTCTTT. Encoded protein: CASAGVGNIGTEAFF.

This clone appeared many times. CDR3 coding DNA: TGTGCCAGCAGCTTAAGGGGGCCAGCTTTCTTT. Protein: CASSLRGPAFF. The chain joins TRBV5-6 to TRBJ1-1; TRBD1 aligns across 7 bases. The V gene end was trimmed by 2 bases and the J gene end by 10 bases; junction bases not matched to a gene: 2. The CDR3 is 11 residues long. Germline V gene data show CDR1 as SGHDT and CDR2 as YYEEEE.

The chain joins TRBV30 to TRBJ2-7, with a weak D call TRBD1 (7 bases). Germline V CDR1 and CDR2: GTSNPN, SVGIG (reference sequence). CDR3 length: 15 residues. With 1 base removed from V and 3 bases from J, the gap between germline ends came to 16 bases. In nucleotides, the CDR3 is TGTGCCTGGAGTGGGAGGGCAGGGGGAAACTACGAGCAGTACTTC. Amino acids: CAWSGRAGGNYEQYF.

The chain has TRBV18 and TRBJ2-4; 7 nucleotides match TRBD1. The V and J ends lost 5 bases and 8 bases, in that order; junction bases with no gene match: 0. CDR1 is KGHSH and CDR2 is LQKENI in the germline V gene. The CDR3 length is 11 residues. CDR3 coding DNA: TGTGCCAGCTCAACAGGGGACATTCAGTACTTC. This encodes CASSTGDIQYF.

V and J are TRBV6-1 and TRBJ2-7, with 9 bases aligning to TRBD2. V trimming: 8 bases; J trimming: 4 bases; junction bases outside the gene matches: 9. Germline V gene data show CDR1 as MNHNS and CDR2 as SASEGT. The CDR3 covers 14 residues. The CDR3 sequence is CASLAGGPRYEQYF. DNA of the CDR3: TGTGCCAGCCTTGCGGGAGGGCCGAGATACGAGCAGTACTTC.

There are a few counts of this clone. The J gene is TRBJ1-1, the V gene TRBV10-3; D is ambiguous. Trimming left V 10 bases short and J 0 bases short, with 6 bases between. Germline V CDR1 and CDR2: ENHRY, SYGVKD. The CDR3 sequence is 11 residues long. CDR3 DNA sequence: TGTGCCACCGTGTTGAACACTGAAGCTTTCTTT. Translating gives CATVLNTEAFF.

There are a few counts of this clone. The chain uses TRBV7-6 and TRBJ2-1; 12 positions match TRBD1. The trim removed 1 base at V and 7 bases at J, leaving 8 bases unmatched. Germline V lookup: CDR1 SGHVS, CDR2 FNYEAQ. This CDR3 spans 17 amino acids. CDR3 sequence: CASSLGQGTGGRNEQFF. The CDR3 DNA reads TGTGCCAGCAGCTTAGGCCAGGGGACAGGGGGCCGAAATGAGCAGTTCTTC.

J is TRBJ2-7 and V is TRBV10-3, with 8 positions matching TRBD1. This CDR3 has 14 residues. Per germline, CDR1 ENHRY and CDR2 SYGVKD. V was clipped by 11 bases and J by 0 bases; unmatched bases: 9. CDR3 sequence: CAHRGGTGSYEQYF. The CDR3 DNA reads TGTGCCCACAGAGGCGGGACAGGCTCCTACGAGCAGTACTTC.

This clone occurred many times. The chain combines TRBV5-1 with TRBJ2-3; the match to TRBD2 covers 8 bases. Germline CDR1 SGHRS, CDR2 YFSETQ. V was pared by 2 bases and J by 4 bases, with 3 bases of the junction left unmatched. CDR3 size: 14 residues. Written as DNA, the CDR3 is TGCGCCAGCAGCTTCCGGGGGGGCCCAGATACGCAGTATTTT. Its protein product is CASSFRGGPDTQYF. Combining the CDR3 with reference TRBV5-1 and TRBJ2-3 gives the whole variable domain KAGVTQTPRYLIKTRGQQVTLSCSPISGHRSVSWYQQTPGQGLQFLFEYFSETQRNKGNFPGRFSGRQFSNSRSEMNVSTLELGDSALYLCASSFRGGPDTQYFGPGTRLTVL.